The clone carrying this TCR beta chain was seen a few times. Its antigen is unidentified. This sample is drawn from a study of CD8 T cells in ankylosing spondylitis. Notes on the study in general: Blood of patients with ankylosing spondylitis appeared to be characterized by a TCR beta motif of several highly homologous variants.

MiXCR, applied by TCRdb to the 5' RACE reads, yields one record per CDR3 protein. The sample lists about 400,000 distinct CDR3 sequences, 20% to 25% occurring once. With 5 bases clipped from V and 4 bases from J, the junction kept 13 bases outside the gene matches. The CDR3 has 16 amino acids. Germline V gene data show CDR1 as SEHNR and CDR2 as FQNEAQ (reference sequence). The rearrangement joins TRBV7-9 to TRBJ2-7, with TRBD1 matching 8 bases. The sequence derives from a male donor with ankylosing spondylitis. Material for sequencing was blood, either unsorted or a sorted T cell fraction (not recorded which). The CDR3, as DNA: TGTGCCAGCAGCGTATCCTCTGCAGGGGGCATATACGAGCAGTACTTC. Its protein product is CASSVSSAGGIYEQYF. Full variable domain (remainder filled in from reference TRBV7-9 and TRBJ2-7): DTGVSQNPRHKITKRGQNVTFRCDPISEHNRLYWYRQTLGQGPEFLTYFQNEAQLEKSRLLSDRFSAERPKGSFSTLEIQRTEQGDSAMYLCASSVSSAGGIYEQYFGPGTRLTVT.